This T cell receptor beta chain was sequenced for a study of post-analysis software for immune sequencing data. In germline, CDR1 is MNHEY, CDR2 SVGAGI. This CDR3 region has 14 residues. After removal of 0 bases from V and 5 bases from J, the junction contained 3 bases not matched to a gene. Findings and limits, study-wide: In multiple sclerosis, normalized Chao1 diversity was significantly below that of controls. Included in a set of a few TRBV segments more frequent in patients than controls were TRBV5-6, TRBV5-1 and TRBV20-1.

On this clonotype: Its antigen is not known.

TCR beta cDNA libraries had unique molecular identifiers. With about 0.9 to 11 million T cells as the source, a few hundred thousand cDNA molecules resulted. From the PCR reads, TCRdb called clonotypes with MiXCR, one entry per CDR3 protein. The sample carries around 440,000 distinct CDR3 sequences, approximately 46% recorded once. Material for sequencing was blood. This chain joins TRBV6-5 and TRBJ1-1; the match to TRBD1 covers 7 bases. This TCR came from a girl aged 10 to 17 with multiple sclerosis. The CDR3 DNA is TGTGCCAGCAGTTACTCACAGGGGACAACTGAAGCTTTCTTT. It yields the protein CASSYSQGTTEAFF.